This record concerns one TCR beta chain sequence. This specimen comes from a study of blood T cell repertoires in COVID-19. Overall study context: Spain, Italy and the United States supplied samples that represented acute and convalescent COVID-19. PBMCs, B-cell-depleted T cells, or T cells provided the cDNA or gDNA that made up the material.

Each participant's cohort was designated according to participant-reported clinical history. Repertoires were generated with immunoSEQ multiplex PCR, while TCRdb's copy carries only in-frame clones and drops some. The data contain roughly 330,000 clones, roughly 87% of them seen just once; the ten biggest clones take up less than 6%. The V and J ends lost 3 bases and 5 bases respectively, with 10 bases between them. CDR1 WNHNN and CDR2 SYGVQD come from the germline V gene (reference sequence). The CDR3 totals 13 residues. The chain couples TRBV10-1 to TRBJ1-1; D uncertain. This clonotype was obtained from a woman aged 25 to 39 who had recovered from COVID-19. Material for sequencing was PBMCs or T cells enriched from blood (not recorded which). For the CDR3, the DNA is TGCGCCAGCAGTGAACTACCGAGAACTGAAGCTTTCTTT. Translation gives CASSELPRTEAFF.